Shown below are 23 T cell receptor beta chains from a single sample sequenced in a study of control samples from healthy donors and cancer patients. Assay: immunoSEQ multiplex PCR; the TCRdb copy retains only in-frame clones and omits some. The data show about 160,000 clones, with around nine tenths seen just once and around 12% held by the top ten. Material for sequencing was blood. These TCRs come from a young man in good health.

The chain recombines TRBV5-1 with TRBJ1-1; 10 nucleotides match TRBD1. The CDR3 loop spans 16 amino acids. V dropped 4 bases and J dropped 5; count of bases not matched to a gene: 11. Germline assignment: CDR1 SGHRS and CDR2 YFSETQ. The CDR3 here is CASSMETGGARTEAFF. DNA for the CDR3: TGCGCCAGCAGCATGGAGACAGGGGGCGCGAGAACTGAAGCTTTCTTT.

V is TRBV29-1 and J is TRBJ2-2; D may match TRBD1 or TRBD2 (5 bases each). The CDR3 is made up of 15 amino acids. The ends were cut back, 7 bases at V and 5 bases at J, with 20 bases in the middle. Per the germline V gene, CDR1 is SQVTM and CDR2 is ANQGSEA. The CDR3 nucleotides read TGCAGCGCCATGGTGAGGGGCTCGGGAACCGGGGAGCTGTTTTTT. It yields the protein CSAMVRGSGTGELFF.

The chain couples TRBV21-1 to TRBJ2-5; TRBD2 is the table's D call, not checked against the DNA. TRBV21-1 is termed a pseudogene. This CDR3 region has 13 residues. CDR3 DNA sequence: TGTGCCAGCCCTGGAGGGTCAGGGAAGACCCAGTACTTC. Translated, it gives CASPGGSGKTQYF.

The V gene is TRBV9, the J gene TRBJ2-2; tentative D call: TRBD1 (5 bases). Trimming stripped 3 bases from V and 3 bases from J, with 15 bases between. The length of the CDR3 is 16 residues. From germline, CDR1 is SGDLS and CDR2 YYNGEE. The CDR3 region is CASSATRAGYTGELFF. The DNA for the CDR3 is TGTGCCAGCAGCGCCACCCGGGCAGGGTACACCGGGGAGCTGTTTTTT.

The rearrangement uses TRBV3-1 (or the pseudogene TRBV3-2) and TRBJ1-2, with TRBD1 identical over 9 bases. This CDR3 has 15 residues. Germline V gene data show CDR1 as LGHDT and CDR2 as YNNKEL (reference sequence). Trimming cost V 1 base and J 8 bases; bases outside gene matches: 8. CDR3 sequence reads: CASSQGDRQGGGYTF. CDR3 in DNA: TGTGCCAGCAGCCAAGGGGACCGACAGGGGGGCGGCTACACCTTC.

The gene calls are TRBV20-1 and TRBJ2-7; 7 bases map to TRBD1. There are 14 residues in the CDR3. The V gene's germline CDR1 is DFQATT and CDR2 SNEGSKA (reference sequence). The J segment lost 4 bases and the V segment lost 3 bases, leaving 9 bases of the junction unmatched. The CDR3 region has the DNA TGCAGTGCTAGTTCTATGGGACAGATTTACGAGCAGTACTTC. Translation gives CSASSMGQIYEQYF.

The gene calls are TRBV5-8 and TRBJ1-5; D ambiguous. The CDR3 sequence is 17 residues long. Trimming pared 0 bases from V and 2 bases from J, leaving 15 bases between. Germline V gives CDR1 SGHTS, CDR2 YDEGEE. The CDR3 spells CASSLGTRPGGNQPQHF. In nucleotides, the CDR3 is TGTGCCAGCAGCTTGGGGACTCGACCGGGAGGCAATCAGCCCCAGCATTTT.

The rearrangement uses TRBV6-5 and TRBJ2-5, with D perhaps matching TRBD2 (5 bases). Trimming left V 7 bases short and J 2 bases short, with 14 bases between. This CDR3 is built from 14 residues. Germline-derived CDR1 and CDR2 are MNHEY and SVGAGI. CDR3 in DNA: TGTGCCAGCACCATAGGAAGCGGTCAAGAGACCCAGTACTTC. The encoded protein is CASTIGSGQETQYF.

V gene TRBV11-3 combines with J gene TRBJ2-3; the match to TRBD1 covers 8 bases. Germline V gene data show CDR1 as SGHNT and CDR2 as YENEEA. The CDR3 consists of 16 residues. The V and J ends lost 4 bases and 3 bases, in that order; junction bases with no gene match: 9. CDR3 residues: CASSSGQGPVTDTQYF. CDR3 bases: TGTGCCAGCAGCTCTGGACAGGGTCCAGTGACAGATACGCAGTATTTT.

The chain links TRBV19 to TRBJ1-1; the D gene is possibly TRBD1 (5 bases). V was clipped by 3 bases and J by 6 bases, with 11 bases between them. Germline assignment: CDR1 LNHDA and CDR2 SQIVND (reference sequence). This CDR3 is built from 13 residues. CDR3 sequence: CASSIGGDPEAFF. CDR3 DNA: TGTGCCAGTAGTATCGGTGGGGACCCTGAAGCTTTCTTT. Filled out from reference TRBV19 and TRBJ1-1, the complete variable domain reads DGGITQSPKYLFRKEGQNVTLSCEQNLNHDAMYWYRQDPGQGLRLIYYSQIVNDFQKGDIAEGYSVSREKKESFPLTVTSAQKNPTAFYLCASSIGGDPEAFFGQGTRLTVV.

The chain has TRBV19 and TRBJ2-2; the match to TRBD2 covers 10 bases. V was pared by 6 bases and J by 3 bases, with 7 bases of the junction left unmatched. Germline values: CDR1 LNHDA, CDR2 SQIVND (reference sequence). The CDR3 length is 16 residues. The DNA for the CDR3 is TGTGCCAGTAGATCCAGCGGGAGGGCTGACACCGGGGAGCTGTTTTTT. Its protein product is CASRSSGRADTGELFF.

V is TRBV5-4 and J is TRBJ1-6, with 8 bases identical to TRBD1. The trim removed 3 bases at V and 10 bases at J, leaving 15 bases unmatched. The CDR3 is 17 residues long. Germline assignment: CDR1 SGHNT and CDR2 YYREEE (reference sequence). Written as DNA, the CDR3 is TGTGCCAGCAGCTCCCTCGATCAGGACAGGGCTAAGTCACCCCTCCACTTT. It codes for CASSSLDQDRAKSPLHF.

This clone was recorded only once. V usage is TRBV24-1 and J usage is TRBJ1-2; 9 bases are shared with TRBD1. The CDR3 has 17 amino acids. V lost 3 bases and J lost 4; bases outside the gene matches: 11. CDR1 KGHDR and CDR2 SFDVKD come from the germline V gene. CDR3 amino acids: CATSDPSTGGDSYGYTF. In DNA, the CDR3 is TGTGCCACCAGTGATCCTTCCACAGGGGGCGATTCCTATGGCTACACCTTC.

The chain has TRBV9 and TRBJ2-2; 9 nucleotides line up with TRBD1. The CDR3 is 14 residues long. Germline CDR1 SGDLS, CDR2 YYNGEE. Trimming at V came to 4 bases and at J to 5 bases, leaving 3 bases not matched to a gene. CDR3 amino acids: CASSTDRGTGELFF. CDR3 DNA sequence: TGTGCCAGCAGCACCGACAGGGGGACCGGGGAGCTGTTTTTT.

The V gene is TRBV6-5, the J gene TRBJ2-7; 8 positions agree with TRBD2. Trimming removed 10 bases from V and 2 bases from J; junction bases left unmatched: 7. The length of the CDR3 is 13 residues. Germline values: CDR1 MNHEY, CDR2 SVGAGI. The CDR3 spells CATQRGGPYEQYF. CDR3 nucleotides: TGTGCCACCCAACGGGGGGGTCCCTACGAGCAGTACTTC.

This rearrangement joins TRBV6-1 to TRBJ1-5; the D is unclear. The V end was cut by 3 bases, the J end by 2 bases, with 14 bases between. CDR1 MNHNS and CDR2 SASEGT come from the germline V gene. CDR3 length: 16 amino acids. In DNA form, the CDR3 reads TGTGCCAGCAGTGAGTCAATCCTCTGGGGCAATCAGCCCCAGCATTTT. Amino acid sequence: CASSESILWGNQPQHF.

The chain couples TRBV6-6 to TRBJ2-1, with D possibly TRBD1 on 6 matching bases. With 6 bases removed from V and 0 bases from J, the gap between germline ends came to 12 bases. The CDR3 length is 15 residues. CDR1 is MNHNY, CDR2 SVGAGI, per germline (reference sequence). DNA for the CDR3: TGTGCCAGCAGGCTACAGGGAAGCTCCTACAATGAGCAGTTCTTC. Its translation is CASRLQGSSYNEQFF.

The genes are TRBV24-1 and TRBJ2-2; weak D call: TRBD1 (6 bases). Germline CDR1 KGHDR, CDR2 SFDVKD. This CDR3 has 16 amino acids. V was shortened by 4 bases and J by 4 bases, with 15 bases between the two germline ends. CDR3 sequence (DNA): TGTGCCACCAGTGACGACTTGGGGGCCGTCACCGGGGAGCTGTTTTTT. The encoded protein is CATSDDLGAVTGELFF.

This clone has only a few counts. The chain combines TRBV28 with TRBJ1-5, with D hard to call. V lost 8 bases, J lost 5 bases, and 7 bases lay in between. The CDR3 runs to 11 residues. Germline V gene sequence: CDR1 MDHEN, CDR2 SYDVKM. CDR3 coding DNA: TGTGCCAGCTCGGACGATCAGCCCCAGCATTTT. Protein product: CASSDDQPQHF.

The chain links TRBV2 to TRBJ2-7; no reliable D call. The V gene's germline CDR1 is SNHLY and CDR2 FYNNEI. Trimming pared 7 bases from V and 5 bases from J, leaving 12 bases between. The CDR3 length is 12 residues. The CDR3 DNA follows: TGTGCCAGCAAAAGGGATAGGGACGAGCAGTACTTC. This translates into CASKRDRDEQYF.

This sequence joins TRBV19 and TRBJ1-5; the D is unclear. The CDR3 runs 12 residues. V was clipped by 3 bases and J by 4 bases, with 4 bases between them. Per germline, CDR1 LNHDA and CDR2 SQIVND (reference sequence). As DNA, the CDR3 is TGTGCCAGTAGTATCGCTAATCAGCCCCAGCATTTT. Its translation is CASSIANQPQHF. The full variable domain, rest sourced from reference TRBV19 and TRBJ1-5, is DGGITQSPKYLFRKEGQNVTLSCEQNLNHDAMYWYRQDPGQGLRLIYYSQIVNDFQKGDIAEGYSVSREKKESFPLTVTSAQKNPTAFYLCASSIANQPQHFGDGTRLSIL.

J is TRBJ1-2 and V is TRBV7-9; D is perhaps TRBD1 (5 bases). The CDR3 length is 13 residues. Germline V CDR1 and CDR2: SEHNR, FQNEAQ (reference sequence). V was pared by 4 bases and J by 8 bases, with 14 bases between. DNA of the CDR3: TGTGCCAGCAGCTCCTCAGGGAGTCCCGGCTACACCTTC. Amino acid sequence: CASSSSGSPGYTF.

The chain recombines TRBV28 with TRBJ1-1, with D perhaps matching TRBD1 (6 bases). This CDR3 has 16 amino acids. V was shortened by 3 bases and J by 1 base, with 15 bases between the two germline ends. The germline V gene has CDR1 MDHEN and CDR2 SYDVKM. As DNA, the CDR3 is TGTGCCAGCAGTTTTGTCGGGGGCCCGGGGAACACTGAAGCTTTCTTT. Its protein product is CASSFVGGPGNTEAFF.